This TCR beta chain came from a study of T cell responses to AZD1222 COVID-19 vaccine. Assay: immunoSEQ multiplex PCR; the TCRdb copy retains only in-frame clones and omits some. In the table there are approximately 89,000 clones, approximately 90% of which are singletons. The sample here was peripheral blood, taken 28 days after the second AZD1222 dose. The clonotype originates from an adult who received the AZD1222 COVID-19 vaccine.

This CDR3 reads CASSVAVTSNEQFF. Here the CDR3 DNA reads TGTGCCAGCAGCGTAGCTGTAACCTCCAATGAGCAGTTCTTC. The chain couples TRBV9 to TRBJ2-1; no reliable D call. CDR1 and CDR2 (germline): SGDLS, YYNGEE. The length of the CDR3 is 14 residues. The V end lost 0 bases, the J end lost 6 bases, and 10 bases lay between the germline ends.